Listed below are T cell receptor beta chains from one sample, sequenced in a study of cytomegalovirus exposure and HLA in healthy donors. The data were produced by immunoSEQ multiplex PCR, yet TCRdb's version contains in-frame clones alone and is incomplete. The sample has 130,000 to 150,000 clones; about 78% are singletons. The source material was PBMCs. The receptors were gathered from a man aged 18 to 30 in good health and CMV-seronegative. The CDR3 runs from the conserved cysteine through the conserved F or W. Fields, in order: clone size, V gene, J gene, D gene, CDR3 DNA, CDR3 protein. A D gene is named only where the DNA matches it firmly. Size values are once, few and many counts, or a class for expanded clones, and some rows have none.

NA	TRBV5-1	TRBJ2-4	TRBD1	TGCGCCAGCAGCTTAGGACAGGTTGATAACATTCAGTACTTC	CASSLGQVDNIQYF
few	TRBV25-1	TRBJ2-5	TRBD2	TGTGCCAGCAGTGAAAGGGGACTAGCGGGGACTCAAGAGACCCAGTACTTC	CASSERGLAGTQETQYF
NA	TRBV5-1	TRBJ2-2	NA	TGCGCCAGCAGGGGCGTGATGGTGAACACCGGGGAGCTGTTTTTT	CASRGVMVNTGELFF
once	TRBV5-1	TRBJ1-3	NA	TGCGCCAGCAGCTTGGGCGCGGGCACGGACACCATATATTTT	CASSLGAGTDTIYF
few	TRBV28	TRBJ1-1	NA	TGTGCCAGCAGTTTTCTGGGCTCGAGGGTTAGAACTGAAGCTTTCTTT	CASSFLGSRVRTEAFF
NA	TRBV7-2	TRBJ2-5	NA	TGTGCCAGCAGCCGTGCGCGTGAGACCCAGTACTTC	CASSRARETQYF
NA	TRBV29-1	TRBJ2-1	TRBD2	TGCAGCGTTGAAGGCCTAGCGGGGGGCTACAATGAGCAGTTCTTC	CSVEGLAGGYNEQFF
NA	TRBV6-1	TRBJ1-6	TRBD1	TGTGCCAGCAGTGGAGTAAAGAGACAGGGTAGAGATTCACCCCTCCACTTT	CASSGVKRQGRDSPLHF
few	TRBV5-8	TRBJ2-1	NA	TGTGCCAGCAGCTTGCTCTCGCGTTACAATGAGCAGTTCTTC	CASSLLSRYNEQFF
few	TRBV4-1	TRBJ1-1	NA	TGCGCCAGCAGCCACGGTACAGGGGAAGCTTTCTTT	CASSHGTGEAFF
NA	TRBV5-4	TRBJ1-1	NA	TGTGCCAGCAGCTTGGGGCACCCAGGAACACAACCTGAAGCTTTCTTT	CASSLGHPGTQPEAFF
NA	TRBV6-1	TRBJ1-1	TRBD1	TGTGCCAGCAGCGTGTCCGGGACAGGGAACACTGAAGCTTTCTTT	CASSVSGTGNTEAFF
NA	TRBV2	TRBJ1-1	NA	TGTGCCAGCAGTGATGGGCAGGGGAACACTGAAGCTTTCTTT	CASSDGQGNTEAFF
NA	TRBV7-2	TRBJ1-1	NA	TGTGCTAGCACACAGGGCGACTGGAACACTGAAGCTTTCTTT	CASTQGDWNTEAFF
NA	TRBV7-3	TRBJ2-3	TRBD1	TGTGCCAGCAGCTCGGACAGGGGCAATACGCAGTATTTT	CASSSDRGNTQYF
NA	TRBV6-1	TRBJ1-5	NA	TGTGCCAGCAGTGGACTTACAGGGTCCAATCAGCCCCAGCATTTT	CASSGLTGSNQPQHF
NA	TRBV30	TRBJ1-1	NA	TGTGCCTGCCTACCGGGACTCATACCGAACACTGAAGCTTTCTTT	CACLPGLIPNTEAFF
NA	TRBV2	TRBJ2-1	TRBD2	TGTGCCAGCATTCCGACTAGCGGAAGCTACAATGAGCAGTTCTTC	CASIPTSGSYNEQFF
few	TRBV7-8	TRBJ1-2	TRBD1	TGTGCCAGCAGCCTGGGGGGACAGCACTATGGCTACACCTTC	CASSLGGQHYGYTF
NA	TRBV15	TRBJ2-1	NA	TGTGCCACCAGCAGAGATATAGGACAGTTCTCCAATGAGCAGTTCTTC	CATSRDIGQFSNEQFF
NA	TRBV9	TRBJ2-1	NA	TGTGCCAGCAGCGTAGCTAGCAGGTACTCCTACAATGAGCAGTTCTTC	CASSVASRYSYNEQFF
NA	TRBV29-1	TRBJ2-7	NA	TGCAGCGTTGAAGACAGGGCCTCCTACGAGCAGTACTTC	CSVEDRASYEQYF
NA	TRBV7-2	TRBJ2-7	TRBD1	TGTGCCAGCAGCTCAGCCGGGACAGGGGTGAACGAGCAGTACTTC	CASSSAGTGVNEQYF
NA	TRBV9	TRBJ2-7	NA	TGTGCCAGCAGCGTAGTAGGGAACAGGGATTACGAGCAGTACTTC	CASSVVGNRDYEQYF
NA	TRBV5-8	TRBJ1-2	NA	TGTGCCAGCAGCTTCAGGACAGTCTATGGCTACACCTTC	CASSFRTVYGYTF
NA	TRBV18	TRBJ2-3	NA	TGTGCCAGCTCAGCCAAAGCGGATACGCAGTATTTT	CASSAKADTQYF
NA	TRBV19	TRBJ1-1	NA	TGTGCCAGTCTCGGGCAGGGCCCTGAAGCTTTCTTT	CASLGQGPEAFF
NA	TRBV6-1	TRBJ2-1	TRBD2	TGTGCCAGCAGTGAACTAGCGGGGGGGCACAATGAGCAGTTCTTC	CASSELAGGHNEQFF
NA	TRBV2	TRBJ2-3	TRBD2	TGTGCCAGCAGCCCCCGGGCTAGCGGGAGTACAGATACGCAGTATTTT	CASSPRASGSTDTQYF
NA	TRBV15	TRBJ2-5	NA	TGTGCCACCAGCAGAGGACATGAGACCCAGTACTTC	CATSRGHETQYF
NA	TRBV5-6	TRBJ2-7	NA	TGTGCCAGCAGCTTTTCGGGACTTCTCTACGAGCAGTACTTC	CASSFSGLLYEQYF
NA	TRBV15	TRBJ2-2	NA	TGTGCCACCAGCGGACCCGGGATGGGGATCACCGGGGAGCTGTTTTTT	CATSGPGMGITGELFF
few	TRBV19	TRBJ1-2	NA	TGTGCCAGTAGCGAGACAGTTAACTATGGCTACACCTTC	CASSETVNYGYTF
NA	TRBV11-2	TRBJ2-4	NA	TGTGCCAGCAGCCTCTCCGGAAACATTCAGTACTTC	CASSLSGNIQYF